What follows are 22 T cell receptor beta chains derived from one specimen sequenced in a study of T cell responses to AZD1222 COVID-19 vaccine. Data came from immunoSEQ multiplex PCR; TCRdb stores just in-frame clones and leaves some out. The sample has 150,000 to 160,000 clones, roughly nine tenths seen once. The sequences come from peripheral blood, collected on day 0 of AZD1222 vaccination. All receptors derive from an adult in good health.

The chain is built from TRBV6-5 and TRBJ1-1, with D hard to call. The CDR3 is 14 residues long. Germline CDR1 reads MNHEY; CDR2 reads SVGAGI. V was pared by 8 bases and J by 2 bases, with 15 bases between. This chain's CDR3 is CASFQAGQNTEAFF. The CDR3, as DNA: TGTGCCAGCTTTCAGGCGGGCCAAAACACTGAAGCTTTCTTT.

The CDR3 reads CAIRDGGNSPLHF. The CDR3 DNA follows: TGTGCCATCCGGGACGGGGGTAATTCACCCCTCCACTTT. The V call is TRBV6-5, the J call TRBJ1-6, with D maybe TRBD1 (5 bases). This CDR3 spans 13 amino acids. CDR1 and CDR2 (germline): MNHEY, SVGAGI. V lost 10 bases and J 6 bases, leaving 13 bases between the germline ends.

The chain combines TRBV12-3 or TRBV12-4 with TRBJ2-1; 9 nucleotides align to TRBD2. This CDR3 region has 12 residues. The CDR3: CAVAGAYNEQFF. The CDR3 DNA reads TGTGCGGTAGCGGGGGCCTACAATGAGCAGTTCTTC.

The chain joins TRBV19 to TRBJ1-4; 8 bases match TRBD1. CDR1 and CDR2 (germline): LNHDA, SQIVND (reference sequence). J lost 8 bases, V lost 7 bases, and 6 bases had no gene match. The CDR3 consists of 13 residues. CDR3 bases: TGTGCCAGTATCCAGGGGGCCGGAGAAAAACTGTTTTTT. Amino acid sequence: CASIQGAGEKLFF.

The chain joins TRBV18 to TRBJ1-2; D is possibly TRBD1 (6 bases). Germline V gives CDR1 KGHSH, CDR2 LQKENI. CDR3 length equals 15 residues. V was shortened by 3 bases and J by 4 bases, with 15 bases between the two germline ends. The CDR3, as DNA: TGTGCCAGCTCACCGGCTTACAGGGATCCCTATGGCTACACCTTC. This codes for CASSPAYRDPYGYTF. Combining the CDR3 with reference TRBV18 and TRBJ1-2 gives the whole variable domain NAGVMQNPRHLVRRRGQEARLRCSPMKGHSHVYWYRQLPEEGLKFMVYLQKENIIDESGMPKERFSAEFPKEGPSILRIQQVVRGDSAAYFCASSPAYRDPYGYTFGSGTRLTVV.

This clone was detected once. This chain joins TRBV19 and TRBJ1-2; D unresolved. The CDR3 has 15 amino acids. The V end was cut by 5 bases, the J end by 4 bases, with 17 bases between. Germline assignment: CDR1 LNHDA and CDR2 SQIVND (reference sequence). The CDR3 nucleotides read TGTGCCAGTAGTGAGACAACCAGGACGGGCTATGGCTACACCTTC. Its translation is CASSETTRTGYGYTF.

The V gene is TRBV18, the J gene TRBJ1-4; 8 bases line up with TRBD1. V was clipped by 6 bases and J by 11 bases; unmatched bases: 8. Germline lookup yields CDR1 KGHSH and CDR2 LQKENI. This CDR3 region has 13 residues. The CDR3 protein is CASSPGQGPKLFF. In DNA, the CDR3 is TGTGCCAGCTCGCCAGGACAGGGACCTAAACTGTTTTTT.

The chain links TRBV5-1 to TRBJ2-1; 7 bases line up with TRBD2. V was clipped by 0 bases and J by 4 bases; unmatched bases: 7. Per germline, CDR1 SGHRS and CDR2 YFSETQ. This CDR3 has 16 residues. The CDR3 region has the DNA TGCGCCAGCAGCTTGGCGTCCAGCGGGGCTTACAATGAGCAGTTCTTC. Amino acids: CASSLASSGAYNEQFF.

The gene calls are TRBV9 and TRBJ2-6; the D gene could be TRBD1 or TRBD2 (5 bases each). Trimming stripped 0 bases from V and 2 bases from J, with 12 bases between. Germline V gene sequence: CDR1 SGDLS, CDR2 YYNGEE. This CDR3 comprises 17 residues. CDR3 residues: CASSVGGSPPGANVLTF. Written as DNA, the CDR3 is TGTGCCAGCAGCGTAGGGGGGAGTCCCCCTGGGGCCAACGTCCTGACTTTC.

In the case of this clone: At one end, the junction sequence differs from germline, possibly due to a read error. The chain has TRBV5-1 and TRBJ1-2; the D is unclear. Germline assignment: CDR1 SGHRS and CDR2 YFSETQ. The CDR3 runs 12 residues. The CDR3 bases are TGCGCCAGCAGCTTGGGTGACAACCCTACTGCCTTC. As protein: CASSLGDNPTAF.

This chain connects TRBV5-1 to TRBJ1-4; TRBD1 agrees at 9 bases. The germline CDR1 and CDR2 sequences are SGHRS and YFSETQ. V was pared by 4 bases and J by 6 bases, with 7 bases of the junction left unmatched. This CDR3 region has 15 residues. CDR3 protein: CASSPDRGGDEKLFF. DNA for the CDR3: TGCGCCAGCAGCCCGGACAGGGGCGGAGATGAAAAACTGTTTTTT.

Written as DNA, the CDR3 is TGTGCCAGCAGTCCTGTCGGACAGGGGTCCTACGAGCAGTACTTC. Amino acids: CASSPVGQGSYEQYF. The chain has TRBV28 and TRBJ2-7; 9 bases align to TRBD1. Unmatched junction bases numbered 6, after V lost 5 bases and J lost 1 base. Per germline, CDR1 MDHEN and CDR2 SYDVKM. The CDR3 contains 15 residues.

The rearrangement uses TRBV7-2 and TRBJ1-1; D is perhaps TRBD1 (5 bases). The ends were cut back, 3 bases at V and 1 base at J, with 12 bases in the middle. The CDR3 is 15 amino acids. Per germline, CDR1 SGHTA and CDR2 FQGNSA. CDR3 amino acids: CASSFQGTTNTEAFF. CDR3 bases: TGTGCCAGCAGCTTTCAGGGTACGACGAACACTGAAGCTTTCTTT.

This clone was seen just once. The chain uses TRBV30 and TRBJ1-6; D is uncertain. The CDR3 is made up of 13 amino acids. V lost 3 bases and J lost 8, with 11 bases in between. CDR1 GTSNPN and CDR2 SVGIG come from the germline V gene (reference sequence). The CDR3 DNA follows: TGTGCCTGGAGCCCAACCCGGGATTCACCCCTCCACTTT. It is translated as CAWSPTRDSPLHF.

The chain has TRBV5-1 and TRBJ1-3, with TRBD1 matching over 7 bases. The germline V gene has CDR1 SGHRS and CDR2 YFSETQ. With V trimmed by 5 bases and J by 1 base, 12 bases remained unmatched. CDR3 length: 17 residues. The CDR3 is CASSEGAGFDSGNTIYF. The CDR3, as DNA: TGCGCCAGCAGTGAGGGGGCCGGGTTTGATTCTGGAAACACCATATATTTT.

The CDR3 bases are TGTGCCAGCAGTGCCCGCGGGGGGGCATTTACCGACTATGGCTACACCTTC. Translated, it gives CASSARGGAFTDYGYTF. This chain uses TRBV6-1 with TRBJ1-2; weak D call: TRBD1 (6 bases). CDR1 MNHNS and CDR2 SASEGT come from the germline V gene. The CDR3 is 17 residues long. Trimming cost V 4 bases and J 3 bases, with 21 bases left between them.

The chain joins TRBV7-9 to TRBJ1-5; D call uncertain. The CDR3 is 13 amino acids. Trimming pared 0 bases from V and 0 bases from J, leaving 0 bases between. From germline, CDR1 is SEHNR and CDR2 FQNEAQ (reference sequence). CDR3 nucleotides: TGTGCCAGCAGCTTAGCTAGCAATCAGCCCCAGCATTTT. Amino acid sequence: CASSLASNQPQHF.

In this sample, this clone turned up once. This chain uses TRBV4-3 with TRBJ1-1; weak D call: TRBD1 (5 bases). CDR3 size: 16 residues. Germline V gene data show CDR1 as LGHNA and CDR2 as YSLEER. V dropped 4 bases and J dropped 0 bases, with 15 bases sitting between them. This chain's CDR3 is CASSPSRVNMNTEAFF. The CDR3 nucleotides read TGCGCCAGCAGCCCATCCAGGGTAAACATGAACACTGAAGCTTTCTTT.

The chain is built from TRBV18 and TRBJ2-5; TRBD1 matches at 7 bases. The CDR3 runs to 15 residues. Germline CDR1 reads KGHSH; CDR2 reads LQKENI. The V and J ends lost 6 bases and 5 bases, in that order; junction bases with no gene match: 12. CDR3 in amino acids: CASSHKDRWDETQYF. DNA for the CDR3: TGTGCCAGCTCCCACAAGGACAGGTGGGACGAGACCCAGTACTTC. Full variable domain (missing parts from reference TRBV18 and TRBJ2-5): NAGVMQNPRHLVRRRGQEARLRCSPMKGHSHVYWYRQLPEEGLKFMVYLQKENIIDESGMPKERFSAEFPKEGPSILRIQQVVRGDSAAYFCASSHKDRWDETQYFGPGTRLLVL.

The chain carries TRBV27 and TRBJ1-6; D may be TRBD1 (5 bases). Trimming took off 6 bases at V and 10 bases at J, with 19 bases between the two ends. Germline-derived CDR1 and CDR2 are MNHEY and SMNVEV (reference sequence). This CDR3 region has 15 residues. CDR3 in DNA: TGTGCCAGCAGGTTCAGGACACGGATAGGATCACCCCTCCACTTT. Translation gives CASRFRTRIGSPLHF.

The genes are TRBV15 and TRBJ2-7; D ambiguous. This CDR3 is built from 14 residues. Trimming pared 1 base from V and 0 bases from J, leaving 7 bases between. Germline V gives CDR1 LNHNV, CDR2 YYDKDF (reference sequence). The CDR3 nucleotides are TGTGCCACCAGCAGAGTGAGCAGCTCCTACGAGCAGTACTTC. Encoded protein: CATSRVSSSYEQYF.

The chain joins TRBV6-5 to TRBJ1-3; D remains unclear. Germline CDR1 and CDR2: MNHEY and SVGAGI. This CDR3 contains 14 residues. The V end was cut by 6 bases, the J end by 0 bases, with 9 bases between. DNA for the CDR3: TGTGCCAGCAGACTAAAGAGCTCTGGAAACACCATATATTTT. Translated, it gives CASRLKSSGNTIYF.